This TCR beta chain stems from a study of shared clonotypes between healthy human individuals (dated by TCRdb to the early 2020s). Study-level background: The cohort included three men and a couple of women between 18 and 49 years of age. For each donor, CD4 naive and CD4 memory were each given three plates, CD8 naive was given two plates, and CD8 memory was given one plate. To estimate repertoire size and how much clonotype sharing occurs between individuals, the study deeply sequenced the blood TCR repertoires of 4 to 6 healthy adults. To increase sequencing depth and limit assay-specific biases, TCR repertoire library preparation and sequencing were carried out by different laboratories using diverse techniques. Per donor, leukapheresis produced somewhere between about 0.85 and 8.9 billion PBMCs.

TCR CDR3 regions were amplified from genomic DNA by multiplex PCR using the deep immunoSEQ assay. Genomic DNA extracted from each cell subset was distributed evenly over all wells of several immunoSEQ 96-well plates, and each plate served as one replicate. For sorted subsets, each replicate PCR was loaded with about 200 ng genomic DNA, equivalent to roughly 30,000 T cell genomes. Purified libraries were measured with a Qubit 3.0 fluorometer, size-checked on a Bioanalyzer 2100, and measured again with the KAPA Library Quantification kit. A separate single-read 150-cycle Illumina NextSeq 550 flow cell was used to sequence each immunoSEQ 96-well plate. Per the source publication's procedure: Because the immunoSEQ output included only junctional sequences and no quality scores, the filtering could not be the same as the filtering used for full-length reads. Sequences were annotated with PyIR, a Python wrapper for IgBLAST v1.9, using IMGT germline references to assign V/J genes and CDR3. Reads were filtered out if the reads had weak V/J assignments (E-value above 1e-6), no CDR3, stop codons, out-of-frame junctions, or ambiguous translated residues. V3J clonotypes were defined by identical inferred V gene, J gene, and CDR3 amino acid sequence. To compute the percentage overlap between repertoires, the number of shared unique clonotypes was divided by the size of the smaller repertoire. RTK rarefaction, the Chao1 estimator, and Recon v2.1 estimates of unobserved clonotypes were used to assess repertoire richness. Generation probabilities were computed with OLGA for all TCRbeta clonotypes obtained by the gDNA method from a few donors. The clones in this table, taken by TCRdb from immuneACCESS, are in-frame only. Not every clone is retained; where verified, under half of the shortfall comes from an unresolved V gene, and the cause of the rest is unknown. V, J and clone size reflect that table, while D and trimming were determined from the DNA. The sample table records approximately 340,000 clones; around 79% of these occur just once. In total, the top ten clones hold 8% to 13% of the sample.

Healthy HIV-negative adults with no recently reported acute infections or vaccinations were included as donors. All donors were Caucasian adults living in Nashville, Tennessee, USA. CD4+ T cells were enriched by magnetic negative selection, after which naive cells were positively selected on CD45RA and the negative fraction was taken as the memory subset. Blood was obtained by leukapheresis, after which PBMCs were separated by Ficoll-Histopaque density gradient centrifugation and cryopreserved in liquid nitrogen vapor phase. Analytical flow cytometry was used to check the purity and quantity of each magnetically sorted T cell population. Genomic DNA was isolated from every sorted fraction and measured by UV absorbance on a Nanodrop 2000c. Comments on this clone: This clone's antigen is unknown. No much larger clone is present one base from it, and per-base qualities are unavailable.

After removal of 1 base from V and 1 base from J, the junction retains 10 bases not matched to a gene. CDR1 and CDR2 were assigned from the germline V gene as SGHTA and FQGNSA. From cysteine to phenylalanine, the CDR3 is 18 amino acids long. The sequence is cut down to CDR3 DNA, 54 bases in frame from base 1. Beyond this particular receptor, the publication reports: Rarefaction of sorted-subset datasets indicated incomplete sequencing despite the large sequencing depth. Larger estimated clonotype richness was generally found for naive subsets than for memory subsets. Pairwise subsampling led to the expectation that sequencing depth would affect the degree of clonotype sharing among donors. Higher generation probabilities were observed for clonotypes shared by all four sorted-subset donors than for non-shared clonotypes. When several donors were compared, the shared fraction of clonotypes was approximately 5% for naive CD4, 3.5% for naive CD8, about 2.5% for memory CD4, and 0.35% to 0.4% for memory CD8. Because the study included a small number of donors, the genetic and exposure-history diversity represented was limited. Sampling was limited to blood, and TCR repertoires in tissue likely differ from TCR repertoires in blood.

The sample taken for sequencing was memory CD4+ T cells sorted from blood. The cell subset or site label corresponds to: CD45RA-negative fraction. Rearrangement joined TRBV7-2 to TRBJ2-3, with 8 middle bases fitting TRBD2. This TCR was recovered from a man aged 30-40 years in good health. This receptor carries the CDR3 CASSLVGGTGRGTDTQYF. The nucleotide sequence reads TGTGCCAGCAGCTTAGTTGGGGGAACCGGGAGGGGCACAGATACGCAGTATTTT. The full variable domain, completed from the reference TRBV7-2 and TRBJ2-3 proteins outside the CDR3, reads GAGVSQSPSNKVTEKGKDVELRCDPISGHTALYWYRQSLGQGLEFLIYFQGNSAPDKSGLPSDRFSAERTGGSVSTLTIQRTQQEDSAVYLCASSLVGGTGRGTDTQYFGPGTRLTVL.